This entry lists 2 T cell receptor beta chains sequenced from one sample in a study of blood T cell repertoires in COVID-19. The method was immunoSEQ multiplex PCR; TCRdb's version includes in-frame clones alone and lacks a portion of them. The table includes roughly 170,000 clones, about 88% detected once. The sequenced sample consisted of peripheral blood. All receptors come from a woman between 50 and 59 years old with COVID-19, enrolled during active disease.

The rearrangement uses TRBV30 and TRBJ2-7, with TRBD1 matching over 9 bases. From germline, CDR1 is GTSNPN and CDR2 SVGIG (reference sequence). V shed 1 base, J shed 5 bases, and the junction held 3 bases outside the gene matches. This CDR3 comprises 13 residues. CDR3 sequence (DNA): TGTGCCTGGAGTGCGGACAGGGGTAACGAGCAGTACTTC. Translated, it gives CAWSADRGNEQYF.

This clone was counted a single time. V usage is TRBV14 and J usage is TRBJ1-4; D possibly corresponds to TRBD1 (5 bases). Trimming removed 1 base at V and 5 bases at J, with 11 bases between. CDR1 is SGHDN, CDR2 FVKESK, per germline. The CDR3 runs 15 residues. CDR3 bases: TGTGCCAGCAGCCAAGGGGGCAGACAGAATGAAAAACTGTTTTTT. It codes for CASSQGGRQNEKLFF.